This T cell receptor (beta chain) comes out of a study of control samples from healthy donors and cancer patients (dated by TCRdb to between 2020 and 2021). CDR1 SGHVS and CDR2 FQNEAQ are derived from the germline V gene. V ends up 2 bases short and J 10 bases short, with an unmatched junction base count of 10. Including the terminal cysteine and phenylalanine, the CDR3 comprises 14 residues. Of the read, only the CDR3 DNA is kept; its 42 bases are in frame from base 1. Worth noting for this clone: Its cognate antigen has yet to be identified. No much larger clone exists at a distance of one base, and base qualities are not known.

To prepare the library, the immunoSEQ multiplex PCR assay was applied. This immuneACCESS table, as held by TCRdb, lists in-frame sequences with V and J called but not all clones. Of the missing ones, under half trace to an unresolved V gene in checked studies; the others have no known cause. Recorded for this sample are 25,000 to 30,000 clones; roughly 89% of them occurred a single time. Of the sample, approximately 1.5% is held by the ten largest clones. The sample comprised PBMCs. Rearrangement joined TRBV7-8 to TRBJ1-1; the junction holds 7 bases that match TRBD1. The source is a woman aged 40 to 49 with lung cancer. The nucleotide sequence is given as TGTGCCAGCAGCTTAACAGGGGATTCGCAAGGAGCTTTCTTT. The encoded protein is CASSLTGDSQGAFF.